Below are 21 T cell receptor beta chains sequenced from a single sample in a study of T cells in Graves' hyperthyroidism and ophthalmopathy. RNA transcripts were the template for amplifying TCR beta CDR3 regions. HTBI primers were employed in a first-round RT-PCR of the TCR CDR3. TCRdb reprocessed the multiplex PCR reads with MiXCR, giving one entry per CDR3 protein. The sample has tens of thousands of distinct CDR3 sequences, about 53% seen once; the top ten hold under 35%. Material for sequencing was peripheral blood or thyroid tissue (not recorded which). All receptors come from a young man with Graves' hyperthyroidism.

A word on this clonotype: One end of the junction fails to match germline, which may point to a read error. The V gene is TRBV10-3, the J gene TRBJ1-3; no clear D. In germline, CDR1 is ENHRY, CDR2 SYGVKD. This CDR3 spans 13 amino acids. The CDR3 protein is CAIRHYSGNTMYF. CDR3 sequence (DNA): TGTGCCATCAGGCACTACTCTGGAAACACCATGTATTTT.

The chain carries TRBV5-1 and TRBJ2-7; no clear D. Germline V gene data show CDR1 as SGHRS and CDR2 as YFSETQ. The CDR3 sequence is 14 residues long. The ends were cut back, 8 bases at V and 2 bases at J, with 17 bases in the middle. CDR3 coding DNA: TGCGCCAGGAGCCACTCCCTAGGGCCCTACGAGCAGTACTTC. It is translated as CARSHSLGPYEQYF.

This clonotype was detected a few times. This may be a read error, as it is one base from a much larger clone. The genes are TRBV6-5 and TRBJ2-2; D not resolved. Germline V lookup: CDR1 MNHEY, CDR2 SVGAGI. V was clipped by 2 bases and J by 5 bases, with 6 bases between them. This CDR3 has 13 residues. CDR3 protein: CASSYPYTGELFF. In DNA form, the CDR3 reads TGTGCCAGCAGTTACCCTTATACCGGGGAGCTGTTTTTT.

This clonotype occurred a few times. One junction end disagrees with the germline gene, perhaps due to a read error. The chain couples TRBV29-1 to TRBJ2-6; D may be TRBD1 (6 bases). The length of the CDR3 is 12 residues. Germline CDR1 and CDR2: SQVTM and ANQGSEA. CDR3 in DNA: TGCAGCGTTGACGCAGGGGCCTACGTCCTGACTTTC. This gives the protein CSVDAGAYVLTF.

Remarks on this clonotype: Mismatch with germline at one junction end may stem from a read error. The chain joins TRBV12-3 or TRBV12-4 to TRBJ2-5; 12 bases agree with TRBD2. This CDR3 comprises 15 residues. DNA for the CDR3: TGTGCCAGCAGCTACGGACTAGCGGGGCGAGAGACCCAGTGCTTC. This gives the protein CASSYGLAGRETQCF.

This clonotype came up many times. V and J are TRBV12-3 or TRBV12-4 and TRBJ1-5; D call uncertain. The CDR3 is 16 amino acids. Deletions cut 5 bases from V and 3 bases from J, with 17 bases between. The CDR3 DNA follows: TGTGCCAGCAGTAGTGGGCCACCACGGTACAATCAGCCCCAGCATTTT. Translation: CASSSGPPRYNQPQHF.

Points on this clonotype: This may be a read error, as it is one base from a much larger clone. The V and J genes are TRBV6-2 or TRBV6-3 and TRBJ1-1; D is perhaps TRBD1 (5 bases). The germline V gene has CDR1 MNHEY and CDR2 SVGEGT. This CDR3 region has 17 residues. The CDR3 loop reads CASKVVGSRVSNTEALF. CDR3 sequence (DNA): TGTGCCAGCAAAGTGGTGGGAAGCAGGGTTTCGAACACTGAAGCTCTCTTT.

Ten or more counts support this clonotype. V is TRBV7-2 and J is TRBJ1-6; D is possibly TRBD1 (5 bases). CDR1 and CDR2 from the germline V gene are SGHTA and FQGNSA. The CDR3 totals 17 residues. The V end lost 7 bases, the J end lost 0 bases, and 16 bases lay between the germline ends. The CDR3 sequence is CASTQGRGNSYNSPLHF. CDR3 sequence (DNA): TGTGCCAGCACGCAAGGGAGGGGAAACTCCTATAATTCACCCCTCCACTTT. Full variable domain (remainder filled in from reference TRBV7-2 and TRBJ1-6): GAGVSQSPSNKVTEKGKDVELRCDPISGHTALYWYRQSLGQGLEFLIYFQGNSAPDKSGLPSDRFSAERTGGSVSTLTIQRTQQEDSAVYLCASTQGRGNSYNSPLHFGNGTRLTVT.

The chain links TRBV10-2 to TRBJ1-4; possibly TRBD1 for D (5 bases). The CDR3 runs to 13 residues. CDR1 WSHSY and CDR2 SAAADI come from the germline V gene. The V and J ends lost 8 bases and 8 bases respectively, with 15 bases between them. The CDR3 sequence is CASGDFGGEKLFF. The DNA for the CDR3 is TGCGCCAGCGGGGACTTTGGTGGCGAAAAACTGTTTTTT.

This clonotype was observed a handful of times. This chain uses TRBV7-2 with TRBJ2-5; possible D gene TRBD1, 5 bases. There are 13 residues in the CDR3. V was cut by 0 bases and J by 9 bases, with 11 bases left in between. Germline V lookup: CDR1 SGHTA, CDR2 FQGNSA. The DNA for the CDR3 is TGTGCCAGCAGCTTAGCCACCCCCAGGGCCCAGTACTTC. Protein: CASSLATPRAQYF.

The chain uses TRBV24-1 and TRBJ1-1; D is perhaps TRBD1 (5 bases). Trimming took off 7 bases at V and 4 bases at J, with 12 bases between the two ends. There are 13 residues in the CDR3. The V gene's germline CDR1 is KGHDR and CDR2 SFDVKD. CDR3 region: CATRRGEGTEAFF. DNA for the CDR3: TGTGCCACCAGGCGGGGGGAGGGCACTGAAGCTTTCTTT.

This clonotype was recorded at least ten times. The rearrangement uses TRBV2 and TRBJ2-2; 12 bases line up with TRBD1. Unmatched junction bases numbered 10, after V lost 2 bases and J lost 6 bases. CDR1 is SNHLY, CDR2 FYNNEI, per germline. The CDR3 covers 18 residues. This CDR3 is CASSEWWDRGRPAGELFF. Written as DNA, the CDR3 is TGTGCCAGCAGTGAATGGTGGGACAGGGGGCGCCCGGCCGGGGAGCTGTTTTTT.

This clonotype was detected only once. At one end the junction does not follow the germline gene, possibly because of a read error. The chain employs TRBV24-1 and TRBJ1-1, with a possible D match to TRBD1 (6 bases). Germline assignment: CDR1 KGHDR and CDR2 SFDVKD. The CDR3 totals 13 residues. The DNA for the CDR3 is TGTGTCACCAGTGACGGCAGGGGTCGGGGAGCTTTCTTT. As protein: CVTSDGRGRGAFF.

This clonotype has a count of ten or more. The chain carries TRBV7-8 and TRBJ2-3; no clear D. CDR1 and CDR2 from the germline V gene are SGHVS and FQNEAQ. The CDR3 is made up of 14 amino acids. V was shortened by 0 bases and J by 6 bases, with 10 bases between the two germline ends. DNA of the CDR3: TGTGCCAGCAGCTTAGCTCCCTACGCGGATACGCAGTATTTT. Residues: CASSLAPYADTQYF.

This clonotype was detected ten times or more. The CDR3 is CASSPAGQRNTGELFF. The CDR3 nucleotides are TGTGCCAGCAGCCCAGCGGGGCAACGAAACACCGGGGAGCTGTTTTTT. The gene calls are TRBV25-1 and TRBJ2-2, with 7 bases fitting TRBD2. Germline CDR1 reads MGHDK; CDR2 reads SYGVNS. The J segment lost 2 bases and the V segment lost 6 bases, leaving 9 bases of the junction unmatched. The CDR3 extends over 16 amino acids.

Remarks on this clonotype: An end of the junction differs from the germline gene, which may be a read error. The CDR3 nucleotides read TGTGCCAGCAGTTTAGGAGCGGCCCCCTACGAGCAGTGCTTC. Protein: CASSLGAAPYEQCF. This chain links TRBV12-3 or TRBV12-4 with TRBJ2-7; D is perhaps TRBD2 (5 bases). This CDR3 is 14 amino acids long.

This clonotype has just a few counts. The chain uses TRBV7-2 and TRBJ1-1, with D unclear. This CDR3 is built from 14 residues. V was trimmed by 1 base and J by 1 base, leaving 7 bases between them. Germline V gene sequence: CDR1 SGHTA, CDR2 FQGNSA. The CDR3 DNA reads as TGTGCCAGCAGCTTAGGCGGACGGAACACTGAAGCTTTCTTT. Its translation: CASSLGGRNTEAFF.

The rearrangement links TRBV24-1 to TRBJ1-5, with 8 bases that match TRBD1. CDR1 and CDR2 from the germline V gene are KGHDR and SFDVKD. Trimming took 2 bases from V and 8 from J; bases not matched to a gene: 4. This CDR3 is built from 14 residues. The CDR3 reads CATSDSDRVKPQHF. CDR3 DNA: TGTGCCACCAGTGATTCGGACAGGGTGAAGCCCCAGCATTTT.

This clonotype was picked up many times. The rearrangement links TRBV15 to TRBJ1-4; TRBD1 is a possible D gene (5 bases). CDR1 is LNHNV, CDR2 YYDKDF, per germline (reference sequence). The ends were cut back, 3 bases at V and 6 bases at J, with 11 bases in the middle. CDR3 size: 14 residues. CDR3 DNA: TGTGCCACCAGCAGTTTGTCAGGGTATGAAAAACTGTTTTTT. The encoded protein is CATSSLSGYEKLFF.

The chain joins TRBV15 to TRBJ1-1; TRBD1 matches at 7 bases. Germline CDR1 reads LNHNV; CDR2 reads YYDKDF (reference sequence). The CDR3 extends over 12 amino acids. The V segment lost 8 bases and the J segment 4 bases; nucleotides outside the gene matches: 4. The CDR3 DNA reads TGTGCCACCCGACAGGGCTCCACTGAAGCTTTCTTT. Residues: CATRQGSTEAFF.

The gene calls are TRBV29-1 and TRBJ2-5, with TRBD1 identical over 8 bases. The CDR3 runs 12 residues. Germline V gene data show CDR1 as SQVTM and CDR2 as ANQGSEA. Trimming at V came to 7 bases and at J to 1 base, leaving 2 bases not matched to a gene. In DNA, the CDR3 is TGCAGCGCCACAGGGGGCCAAGAGACCCAGTACTTC. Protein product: CSATGGQETQYF.